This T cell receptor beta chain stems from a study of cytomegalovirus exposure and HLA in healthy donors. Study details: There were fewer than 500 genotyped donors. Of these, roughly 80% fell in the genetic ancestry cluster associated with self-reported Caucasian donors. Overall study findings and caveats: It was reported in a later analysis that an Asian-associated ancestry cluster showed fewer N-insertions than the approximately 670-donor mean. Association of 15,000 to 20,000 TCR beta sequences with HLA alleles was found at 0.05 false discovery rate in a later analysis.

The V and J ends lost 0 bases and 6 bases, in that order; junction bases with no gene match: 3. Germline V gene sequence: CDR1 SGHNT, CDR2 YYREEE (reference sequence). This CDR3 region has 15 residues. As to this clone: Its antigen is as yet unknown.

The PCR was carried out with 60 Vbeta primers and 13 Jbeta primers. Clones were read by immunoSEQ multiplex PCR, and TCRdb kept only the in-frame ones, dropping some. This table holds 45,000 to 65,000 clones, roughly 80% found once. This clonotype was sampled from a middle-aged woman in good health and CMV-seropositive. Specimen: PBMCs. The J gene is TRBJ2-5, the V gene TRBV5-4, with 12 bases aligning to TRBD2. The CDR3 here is CASSLELAGGQTQYF. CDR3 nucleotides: TGTGCCAGCAGCTTGGAACTAGCGGGGGGACAGACCCAGTACTTC.